The 2 T cell receptor beta chains below were found in one sample sequenced in a study of OX40 agonist ivuxolimab in advanced cancers. Sequencing used immunoSEQ multiplex PCR; TCRdb keeps in-frame clones, though not all of them. The profile shows 96,000 or so clones, about 90% of them singletons. The sample here was CD4+ or CD8+ T cells sorted from blood, taken in a trial of the OX40 agonist ivuxolimab. Source of these receptors: an adult with an advanced solid tumor such as melanoma, head and neck, liver or kidney cancer.

The chain links TRBV10-3 to TRBJ1-2; D remains ambiguous. The CDR3 contains 12 residues. Germline V gene lookup returns CDR1 ENHRY and CDR2 SYGVKD. V lost 4 bases and J lost 6, with 9 bases in between. The CDR3 DNA follows: TGTGCCATCAGTGGGACCGACAATGGCTACACCTTC. Amino acid sequence: CAISGTDNGYTF.

This chain uses TRBV6-6 with TRBJ2-3; D is undetermined. Looked up from germline, CDR1 is MNHNY and CDR2 is SVGAGI (reference sequence). The CDR3 is 14 residues long. The V end was cut by 4 bases, the J end by 2 bases, with 10 bases between. The chain's CDR3 is CASSFSSITDTQYF. CDR3 DNA sequence: TGTGCCAGCAGTTTCTCCTCGATCACAGATACGCAGTATTTT.